Listed below are T cell receptor beta chains from one sample, sequenced in a study of cytomegalovirus exposure and HLA in healthy donors. This table comes from immunoSEQ multiplex PCR, and its TCRdb copy is limited to in-frame clones, with some not included. Among 110,000 or so clones listed, about nine tenths were seen once. Sequenced material: PBMCs. The origin of the receptors is a man aged 18 to 35 in good health and CMV-seronegative. The CDR3 runs from the conserved cysteine through the conserved F or W. D genes are given only for firm matches. Size is stated for part of the rows, as once, few or many counts, or as a class when the clone is expanded.

V gene	J gene	D gene	clone size	CDR3 DNA	CDR3 protein
TRBV13	TRBJ1-6	TRBD1	NA	TGTGCCAGCAGCTTCAGGACAGGGGCAAATTCACCCCTCCACTTT	CASSFRTGANSPLHF
TRBV5-1	TRBJ1-2	TRBD1	NA	TGCGCCAGCAGCCCGGACAGGGGGCGGGATGGCTACACCTTC	CASSPDRGRDGYTF
TRBV29-1	TRBJ2-7	TRBD1	NA	TGCAGCGGTACAGGGGGGCCCACCTACGAGCAGTACTTC	CSGTGGPTYEQYF
TRBV2	TRBJ2-4	TRBD1	NA	TGTGCCAGCAGAGGGGGCCTAGCCAAAAACATTCAGTACTTC	CASRGGLAKNIQYF
TRBV10-1	TRBJ2-7	TRBD2	NA	TGCGCCAGCGAGGCGGTACGCGGGGGGAAGCAGTACTTC	CASEAVRGGKQYF
TRBV7-9	TRBJ2-7	NA	NA	TGTGCCAGCAGCTTAGTACCTTCTGTGGTAGAGTACGAGCAGTACTTC	CASSLVPSVVEYEQYF
TRBV30	TRBJ1-2	NA	NA	TGTGCCTGGAGTCCCTCGGTGGGCTACACCTTC	CAWSPSVGYTF
TRBV4-3	TRBJ1-3	NA	few	TGCGCCAGCAGCCCTATCCCCTCTGGAAACACCATATATTTT	CASSPIPSGNTIYF
TRBV6-6	TRBJ2-1	NA	NA	TGTGCCAGCAGTTTAACAGGGCCCAATGAGCAGTTCTTC	CASSLTGPNEQFF
TRBV5-1	TRBJ2-3	TRBD2	NA	TGCGCCAGCAGCATGGGACTAGCGGGAGAAGCAGATACGCAGTATTTT	CASSMGLAGEADTQYF
TRBV7-9	TRBJ2-7	TRBD2	once	TGTGCCAGCAGCTTAGGTGGCGGGAGTTTCTACGAGCAGTACTTC	CASSLGGGSFYEQYF
TRBV4-1	TRBJ1-3	NA	NA	TGCGCCAGCAGCCTCATTTTGGGACTCACACAACGCCACTCTGGAAACACCATATATTTT	CASSLILGLTQRHSGNTIYF
TRBV6-4	TRBJ2-7	NA	NA	TGTGCCAGGATCACAGAATCTGCCTACGAGCAGTACTTC	CARITESAYEQYF
TRBV2	TRBJ2-3	TRBD1	NA	TGTGCCAGCAGTCTGGACAGGGGCAATCCTTATAGCACAGATACGCAGTATTTT	CASSLDRGNPYSTDTQYF
TRBV28	TRBJ1-1	TRBD1	NA	TGTGCCAGCTATGGACAGGCCAACACTGAAGCTTTCTTT	CASYGQANTEAFF
TRBV4-1	TRBJ2-7	TRBD1	NA	TGCGCCAGCAGCCAAGTTCTTGGGACAGGGGGGTTCGGGCAGTACTTC	CASSQVLGTGGFGQYF
TRBV27	TRBJ1-4	NA	once	TGTGCCAGCAGTGTGCAGGGTCGGAAGATCGCAACTAATGAAAAACTGTTTTTT	CASSVQGRKIATNEKLFF
TRBV28	TRBJ1-2	NA	NA	TGTGCCAGCAGTGCAAACAGGGACTATGGCTACACCTTC	CASSANRDYGYTF
TRBV2	TRBJ2-5	TRBD2	NA	TGTGCCACTTCGGGACTAGCGGGGGGGAAATACCAAGAGACCCAGTACTTC	CATSGLAGGKYQETQYF
TRBV6-1	TRBJ2-7	NA	few	TGTGCCAGCAGTGAAACAGGTTACGAGCAGTACTTC	CASSETGYEQYF
TRBV11-2	TRBJ2-1	NA	few	TGTGCCAGCAGCATCCGGCGGCAGGGGAGGGTCAATGAGCAGTTCTTC	CASSIRRQGRVNEQFF
TRBV4-1	TRBJ2-1	TRBD2	once	TGCGCCAGCAGCCAATCGTATGGTTCTAGCGGGAGGAATGAGCAGTTCTTC	CASSQSYGSSGRNEQFF
TRBV4-3	TRBJ2-7	NA	NA	TGCGCCAGCAGCCAAGATATTTCGGCAGGGTTTCGCTCCTACGAGCAGTACTTC	CASSQDISAGFRSYEQYF
TRBV15	TRBJ2-3	TRBD1	NA	TGTGCCACCAGCTACAGGGGGCTTGGGACAGATACGCAGTATTTT	CATSYRGLGTDTQYF
TRBV10-2	TRBJ2-4	NA	NA	TGCGCCAGCGGGCCCGGACAGCAGACGAAAAACATTCAGTACTTC	CASGPGQQTKNIQYF
TRBV27	TRBJ1-2	NA	NA	TGTGCCAGCAGTTTCGGGCAGGGTGATGGCTACACCTTC	CASSFGQGDGYTF
TRBV7-2	TRBJ2-7	NA	few	TGTGCCAGCAGTATAATGTACTACGAGCAGTACTTC	CASSIMYYEQYF
TRBV30	TRBJ2-1	NA	NA	TGTGCCTGGAGTGTCTCTACCCACTACAATGAGCAGTTCTTC	CAWSVSTHYNEQFF
TRBV6-5	TRBJ1-5	NA	once	TGTGCCAGCAGTTACTCGAGGTGGAGCAATCAGCCCCAGCATTTT	CASSYSRWSNQPQHF
TRBV5-1	TRBJ2-1	TRBD2	NA	TGCGCCAGCAGCCCGGGTCCTAGCGGGAGGGTCACCAATGAGCAGTTCTTC	CASSPGPSGRVTNEQFF
TRBV9	TRBJ1-2	NA	NA	TGTGCCAGCAGCGGTCTGTCCGTTACAGACAAAAACTATGGCTACACCTTC	CASSGLSVTDKNYGYTF
TRBV5-5	TRBJ1-1	NA	NA	TGTGCCAGCAGCTTGGAGACCGGGGGGATGGAAGCTTTCTTT	CASSLETGGMEAFF
TRBV11-2	TRBJ1-4	NA	NA	TGTGCCAGCAGCTTAATGTTCCGGGATGAAAAACTGTTTTTT	CASSLMFRDEKLFF
TRBV5-1	TRBJ2-1	TRBD2	NA	TGCGCCAGCAGCTCCGCCGGGACTAGCGCCCGTTACAATGAGCAGTTCTTC	CASSSAGTSARYNEQFF
TRBV27	TRBJ1-1	NA	NA	TGTGCCAGCAGTTCAGGGTCCTGGGCTTTCTTT	CASSSGSWAFF
TRBV7-2	TRBJ2-2	NA	NA	TGTGCCAGCAGCTTAGTCTTCCTAACGTCCGGGGAGCTGTTTTTT	CASSLVFLTSGELFF
TRBV6-5	TRBJ2-5	TRBD1	NA	TGTGCCAGCAGGACGACAGGGGGTCGGGAGACCCAGTACTTC	CASRTTGGRETQYF
TRBV4-3	TRBJ1-3	NA	NA	TGCGCCAGCAGCCAGACAACCGGTGGGAGGAACACCATATATTTT	CASSQTTGGRNTIYF
TRBV7-6	TRBJ2-3	NA	NA	TGTGCCAGCAGCCCCCACACAGATACGCAGTATTTT	CASSPHTDTQYF
TRBV28	TRBJ1-5	TRBD1	NA	TGTGCCAGCACAGCGACAGGGTGGCAGCCCCAGCATTTT	CASTATGWQPQHF
TRBV29-1	TRBJ2-7	TRBD1	NA	TGCAGCGTGGGGGACAGGATAAACGAGCAGTACTTC	CSVGDRINEQYF
TRBV28	TRBJ2-1	NA	NA	TGTGCCAGCAGTTTTGATAGGGGTGTCTCGGGACAAGGACTCAATGAGCAGTTCTTC	CASSFDRGVSGQGLNEQFF
TRBV28	TRBJ2-2	TRBD2	NA	TGTGCCAGCAGTTTCCTAGCGGGAGGGGAGCTGTTTTTT	CASSFLAGGELFF
TRBV27	TRBJ2-6	NA	NA	TGTGCCAGCAGTAAGGTCCAAGGAGCGTACGCTGGGGCCAACGTCCTGACTTTC	CASSKVQGAYAGANVLTF
TRBV30	TRBJ1-5	NA	once	TGTGCCTGGAGTTCAGGGACTGGGTGGGAGATTCAGCCCCAGCATTTT	CAWSSGTGWEIQPQHF
TRBV9	TRBJ2-1	TRBD2	NA	TGTGCCAGCAGCGCGGGGGGGTCCTACAATGAGCAGTTCTTC	CASSAGGSYNEQFF
TRBV28	TRBJ2-1	TRBD2	NA	TGTGCCAGCAGGCCTCAGCCGGGACTACGCAATGAGCAGTTCTTC	CASRPQPGLRNEQFF
TRBV28	TRBJ1-3	NA	NA	TGTGCCAGCAGCTCCGCAGGCTCTGGAAACACCATATATTTT	CASSSAGSGNTIYF
TRBV18	TRBJ1-1	NA	NA	TGTGCCAGCTCACGGGGACACCCGAACACTGAAGCTTTCTTT	CASSRGHPNTEAFF